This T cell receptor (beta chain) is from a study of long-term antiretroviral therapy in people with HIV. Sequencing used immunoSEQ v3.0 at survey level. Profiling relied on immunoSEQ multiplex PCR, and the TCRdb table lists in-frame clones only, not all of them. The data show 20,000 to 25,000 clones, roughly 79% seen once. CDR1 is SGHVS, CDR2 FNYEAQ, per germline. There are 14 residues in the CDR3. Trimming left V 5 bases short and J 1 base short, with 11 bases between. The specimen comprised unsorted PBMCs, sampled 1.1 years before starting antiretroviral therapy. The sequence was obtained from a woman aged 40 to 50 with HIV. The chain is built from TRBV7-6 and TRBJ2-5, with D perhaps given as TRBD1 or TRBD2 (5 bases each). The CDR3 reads CASSRRDGQETQYF. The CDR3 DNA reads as TGTGCCAGCAGCCGAAGGGACGGCCAAGAGACCCAGTACTTC.